In this sample, the clone carrying this T cell receptor (beta chain) turned up a few times. Losses at the gene ends were 10 bases for V and 6 bases for J; bases not matched to a gene: 19. This CDR3 comprises 16 residues. Per germline, CDR1 ENHRY and CDR2 SYGVKD. This sample is part of a study of cytomegalovirus exposure and HLA in healthy donors. The PCR was carried out with 60 Vbeta primers and 13 Jbeta primers. TCRdb's copy holds only in-frame clones and misses some; the assay was immunoSEQ multiplex PCR. Here the sample spans 120,000 or so clones, roughly 70% being singletons. Sequencing used PBMCs. The genes are TRBV10-3 and TRBJ2-5; TRBD1 agrees at 8 bases. This TCR derives from a woman in her 50s in good health and CMV-seropositive. The CDR3 DNA reads as TGTGCCACGGGGCAGGGGGCAGGTGGTGAAAGCAAGACCCAGTACTTC. This gives the protein CATGQGAGGESKTQYF.